This T cell receptor (beta chain) was sequenced during a study of regulatory T cells in long-lasting Graves disease. Library construction for TCR beta used iRepertoire HTBI primers and Arm-PCR of CDR3 regions. One entry per CDR3 protein, called by TCRdb with MiXCR from the multiplex PCR reads. The table has over 250,000 distinct CDR3 sequences, 22% seen once. The CDR3 covers 17 residues. V was clipped by 2 bases and J by 2 bases, with 19 bases between them. Germline-derived CDR1 and CDR2 are MNHEY and SVGAGI. As for time point: persistent/refractory GD, antithyroid drugs over 5 years with positive TRAb. PBMC RNA was the source of the TCR library. This clonotype was counted many times.

The TCR originated in a female donor with Graves disease. This chain connects TRBV6-5 to TRBJ2-7; perhaps TRBD2 as D (6 bases). This specimen was peripheral blood mononuclear cells (PBMCs), taken when the disease was refractory, from a patient treated with antithyroid drugs. The CDR3 is CASSYLPGAGRTYEQYF. Here the CDR3 DNA reads TGTGCCAGCAGTTACCTGCCCGGAGCAGGGAGGACCTACGAGCAGTACTTC.